The T cell receptor beta chain under discussion was sequenced for a study of T cell changes during pregnancy in multiple sclerosis. Clones were sequenced by immunoSEQ multiplex PCR, and TCRdb holds only the in-frame ones, with some missing. The top ten hold 0.7% to 1% of the sample, which has 50,000 to 70,000 clones, 80% to 95% seen once. This clone was observed a handful of times. The sequenced sample was peripheral blood, obtained in the first trimester of pregnancy. The TCR comes from a female donor with multiple sclerosis, enrolled in a pregnancy study.

The CDR3 sequence: CASGSPGTGKETQYF. DNA of the CDR3: TGTGCTAGTGGTTCCCCCGGGACAGGGAAAGAGACCCAGTACTTC. This chain uses TRBV12-5 with TRBJ2-5; the match to TRBD1 covers 9 bases. Germline loops: CDR1 LGHNT, CDR2 FRNRAP. The CDR3 length is 15 residues. With 4 bases clipped from V and 3 bases from J, the junction kept 6 bases outside the gene matches.